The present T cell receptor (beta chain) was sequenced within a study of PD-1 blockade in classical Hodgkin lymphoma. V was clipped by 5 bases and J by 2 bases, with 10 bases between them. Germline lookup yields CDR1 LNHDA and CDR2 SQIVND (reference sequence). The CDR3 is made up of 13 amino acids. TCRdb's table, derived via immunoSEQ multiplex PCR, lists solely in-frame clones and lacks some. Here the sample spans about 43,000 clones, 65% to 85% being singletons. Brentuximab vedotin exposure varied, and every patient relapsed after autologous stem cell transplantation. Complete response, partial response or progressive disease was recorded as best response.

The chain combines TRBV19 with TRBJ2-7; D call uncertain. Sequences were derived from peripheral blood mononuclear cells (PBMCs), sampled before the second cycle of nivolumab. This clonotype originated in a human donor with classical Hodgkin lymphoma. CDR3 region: CASSLDSTYEQYF. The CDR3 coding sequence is TGTGCCAGTAGTCTCGACTCCACCTACGAGCAGTACTTC.